The 14 T cell receptor beta chains reported below all come from one sample, sequenced in a study of T cell changes during pregnancy in multiple sclerosis. TCRdb's table, derived via immunoSEQ multiplex PCR, lists solely in-frame clones and lacks some. Among about 44,000 clones listed, around nine tenths were seen once. Sequenced material: CD4+ T cells from peripheral blood mononuclear cells, taken in the first trimester of pregnancy. Source of these receptors: a female donor with multiple sclerosis, enrolled in a pregnancy study.

The V call is TRBV7-8, the J call TRBJ2-7; D remains unclear. CDR3 length equals 13 residues. V lost 4 bases and J 6 bases, leaving 13 bases between the germline ends. Germline lookup yields CDR1 SGHVS and CDR2 FQNEAQ. The CDR3 coding sequence is TGTGCCAGCAGCTCCCGGGTTGGGTTCGAGCAGTACTTC. It translates to CASSSRVGFEQYF.

CDR3 amino acids: CASSSRQGINYGYTF. CDR3 bases: TGTGCCAGCAGCTCTCGACAGGGGATTAACTATGGCTACACCTTC. V usage is TRBV7-2 and J usage is TRBJ1-2; 8 nucleotides agree with TRBD1. Losses at the gene ends were 4 bases for V and 1 base for J; bases not matched to a gene: 5. The germline V gene has CDR1 SGHTA and CDR2 FQGNSA. This CDR3 is built from 15 residues.

This clone occurred once. This chain links TRBV18 with TRBJ2-3, with 12 nucleotides matching TRBD2. The germline V gene has CDR1 KGHSH and CDR2 LQKENI. The CDR3 sequence is 19 residues long. The ends lost 3 bases at V and 2 bases at J; junction bases unmatched: 12. For the CDR3, the DNA is TGTGCCAGCTCACCGACGAGGACTAGCGGGACCGGAGACACAGATACGCAGTATTTT. As protein: CASSPTRTSGTGDTDTQYF.

The CDR3 is CASRPDGVKHEQFF. The CDR3, as DNA: TGTGCCAGTAGACCCGACGGGGTTAAGCATGAGCAGTTCTTC. The chain has TRBV19 and TRBJ2-1; the D gene is possibly TRBD2 (5 bases). Trimming took 6 bases from V and 8 from J, leaving 17 bases between them. CDR1 is LNHDA, CDR2 SQIVND, per germline (reference sequence). This CDR3 is 14 amino acids long. Drawing the rest from reference TRBV19 and TRBJ2-1, the complete variable domain is DGGITQSPKYLFRKEGQNVTLSCEQNLNHDAMYWYRQDPGQGLRLIYYSQIVNDFQKGDIAEGYSVSREKKESFPLTVTSAQKNPTAFYLCASRPDGVKHEQFFGPGTRLTVL.

In DNA, the CDR3 is TGTGCCAGTAGTATTCAGGGCCGGCTATACAATGAGCAGTTCTTC. Its translation is CASSIQGRLYNEQFF. The chain uses TRBV19 and TRBJ2-1, with a possible D match to TRBD1 (5 bases). The ends were cut back, 3 bases at V and 4 bases at J, with 13 bases in the middle. The germline V gene has CDR1 LNHDA and CDR2 SQIVND (reference sequence). This CDR3 region has 15 residues.

J is TRBJ2-3 and V is TRBV25-1, with D unclear. Trimming removed 2 bases at V and 2 bases at J, with 17 bases between. CDR3 size: 17 residues. CDR1 and CDR2 from the germline V gene are MGHDK and SYGVNS. CDR3 residues: CASSEEEITALTDTQYF. Written as DNA, the CDR3 is TGTGCCAGCAGTGAAGAGGAGATCACGGCCCTCACAGATACGCAGTATTTT.

This clone occurred once. The J gene is TRBJ2-3, the V gene TRBV7-2, with 12 bases aligning to TRBD2. Germline loops: CDR1 SGHTA, CDR2 FQGNSA. The V gene end was trimmed by 5 bases and the J gene end by 1 base; junction bases not matched to a gene: 10. CDR3 length: 18 amino acids. CDR3 DNA: TGTGCCAGCAGCGTCCTCCTACTAGCGGGAGGTCGCACAGATACGCAGTATTTT. As protein: CASSVLLLAGGRTDTQYF. Based on the CDR3 plus reference TRBV7-2 and TRBJ2-3, the full variable domain is GAGVSQSPSNKVTEKGKDVELRCDPISGHTALYWYRQSLGQGLEFLIYFQGNSAPDKSGLPSDRFSAERTGGSVSTLTIQRTQQEDSAVYLCASSVLLLAGGRTDTQYFGPGTRLTVL.

This chain links TRBV6-4 with TRBJ1-5; possible D gene TRBD1, 6 bases. In germline, CDR1 is MRHNA, CDR2 SNTAGT. The CDR3 sequence is 15 residues long. V was cut by 5 bases and J by 7 bases, with 18 bases left in between. The CDR3 coding sequence is TGTGCCAGCAGTCCCACTACAGGGATAGGGCAGCCCCAGCATTTT. Translation: CASSPTTGIGQPQHF.

The rearrangement joins TRBV5-1 to TRBJ2-7, with a tentative D call TRBD2 (5 bases). The V end lost 3 bases, the J end lost 2 bases, and 12 bases lay between the germline ends. The germline V gene has CDR1 SGHRS and CDR2 YFSETQ. The CDR3 consists of 14 residues. The CDR3 DNA reads TGCGCCAGCAGCTCACTAGACCCGACCTACGAGCAGTACTTC. Amino acids: CASSSLDPTYEQYF. The whole variable domain, remainder taken from reference TRBV5-1 and TRBJ2-7, is KAGVTQTPRYLIKTRGQQVTLSCSPISGHRSVSWYQQTPGQGLQFLFEYFSETQRNKGNFPGRFSGRQFSNSRSEMNVSTLELGDSALYLCASSSLDPTYEQYFGPGTRLTVT.

This clone is a singleton in its sample. The chain is built from TRBV30 and TRBJ1-3; TRBD1 aligns across 9 bases. Germline values: CDR1 GTSNPN, CDR2 SVGIG (reference sequence). The CDR3 spans 15 residues. J gave up 2 bases and V 2 bases, and 4 bases lay outside the gene matches. The CDR3 DNA reads as TGTGCCTGGAGTCCCGGGGACAGGGCTGGAAACACCATATATTTT. Its translation is CAWSPGDRAGNTIYF.

V gene TRBV5-1 combines with J gene TRBJ1-3, with D hard to call. Deletions cut 0 bases from V and 2 bases from J, with 9 bases between. This CDR3 contains 15 residues. Germline CDR1 and CDR2: SGHRS and YFSETQ. CDR3 protein: CASSLEVSAGNTIYF. The CDR3 nucleotides read TGCGCCAGCAGCTTGGAGGTGAGCGCTGGAAACACCATATATTTT.

V is TRBV11-2 and J is TRBJ2-1, with TRBD1 matching 7 bases. Unmatched junction bases numbered 7, after V lost 5 bases and J lost 6 bases. Per the germline V gene, CDR1 is SGHAT and CDR2 is FQNNGV. The CDR3 sequence is 14 residues long. CDR3 residues: CASSRAQGSNEQFF. CDR3 coding DNA: TGTGCCAGCAGCCGAGCACAGGGGAGCAATGAGCAGTTCTTC.

J is TRBJ2-5 and V is TRBV5-4; D ambiguous. The CDR3 spans 16 residues. Looked up from germline, CDR1 is SGHNT and CDR2 is YYREEE (reference sequence). Trimming stripped 7 bases from V and 3 bases from J, with 22 bases between. The CDR3 reads CASSHGLAEGEETQYF. For the CDR3, the DNA is TGTGCCAGCTCACATGGGCTGGCCGAAGGTGAAGAGACCCAGTACTTC.

V and J are TRBV28 and TRBJ2-7; 7 nucleotides align to TRBD2. The CDR3 runs to 14 residues. CDR1 is MDHEN, CDR2 SYDVKM, per germline. With V trimmed by 6 bases and J by 5 bases, 10 bases remained unmatched. CDR3 nucleotides: TGTGCCAGCAGCCGGGGAGCGGGACGGCACGAGCAGTACTTC. Translation gives CASSRGAGRHEQYF.